The 31 T cell receptor beta chains given below trace back to one sample, sequenced in a study of blood T cell repertoires in COVID-19. The protocol was immunoSEQ multiplex PCR, while the TCRdb copy is restricted to in-frame clones and leaves out a portion. This sample has roughly 300,000 clones, with roughly 90% found just once. Sequencing was performed on PBMCs or T cells enriched from blood (not recorded which). The receptors shown here come from a woman aged 30 to 39 who had recovered from COVID-19.

This rearrangement joins TRBV2 to TRBJ1-1; tentatively, D is TRBD1 (5 bases). The germline gives CDR1 SNHLY, CDR2 FYNNEI. The CDR3 contains 15 residues. Trimming pared 6 bases from V and 1 base from J, leaving 15 bases between. The CDR3 bases are TGTGCCAGCAGCTGGACAACGGCCTCGAACACTGAAGCTTTCTTT. Its translation: CASSWTTASNTEAFF. Looking up the rest from reference TRBV2 and TRBJ1-1 gives the full variable domain: EPEVTQTPSHQVTQMGQEVILRCVPISNHLYFYWYRQILGQKVEFLVSFYNNEISEKSEIFDDQFSVERPDGSNFTLKIRSTKLEDSAMYFCASSWTTASNTEAFFGQGTRLTVV.

The rearrangement links TRBV4-3 to TRBJ2-7; TRBD1 agrees at 11 bases. Germline lookup yields CDR1 LGHNA and CDR2 YSLEER. The CDR3 has 18 residues. Trimming at V came to 0 bases and at J to 4 bases, leaving 11 bases not matched to a gene. CDR3 DNA: TGCGCCAGCAGCCAAGATCGGGGGAGCCGGGACAGGGGGTACGAGCAGTACTTC. This translates into CASSQDRGSRDRGYEQYF.

The chain recombines TRBV7-9 with TRBJ1-6; 9 positions agree with TRBD1. The CDR3 spans 15 residues. V was clipped by 5 bases and J by 8 bases; unmatched bases: 7. The germline V gene encodes CDR1 SEHNR and CDR2 FQNEAQ (reference sequence). CDR3 sequence: CASSPGTGRDSPLHF. The CDR3 DNA follows: TGTGCCAGCAGCCCGGGGACAGGGCGGGATTCACCCCTCCACTTT.

This chain uses TRBV3-1 (or the pseudogene TRBV3-2) with TRBJ1-2, with TRBD1 identical over 12 bases. The V segment lost 4 bases and the J segment 6 bases; nucleotides outside the gene matches: 12. CDR1 LGHDT and CDR2 YNNKEL come from the germline V gene (reference sequence). The CDR3 is 17 amino acids. The CDR3 region is CASSPRLYRDRGHGYTF. The CDR3 DNA is TGTGCCAGCAGCCCTCGCCTATACCGGGACAGGGGGCATGGCTACACCTTC.

The chain joins TRBV15 to TRBJ1-1, with D perhaps matching TRBD1 (5 bases). Trimming left V 8 bases short and J 1 base short, with 11 bases between. This CDR3 region has 13 residues. The V gene's germline CDR1 is LNHNV and CDR2 YYDKDF (reference sequence). CDR3 amino acids: CATSAGPNTEAFF. In DNA, the CDR3 is TGTGCCACCTCGGCAGGGCCGAACACTGAAGCTTTCTTT.

On this clone: At one boundary the junction diverges from the germline segment, which might be a read error. J is TRBJ1-2 and V is TRBV9; no definite D call. CDR3 length equals 10 residues. The V gene's germline CDR1 is SGDLS and CDR2 YYNGEE. As DNA, the CDR3 is TGTGCCAGCAGCCCGGACTCTCCCATCTTC. Its protein product is CASSPDSPIF.

The chain links TRBV19 to TRBJ2-2, with D perhaps TRBD2 (6 bases). The CDR3 spans 14 residues. The V end lost 7 bases, the J end lost 15 bases, and 24 bases lay between the germline ends. Germline-derived CDR1 and CDR2 are LNHDA and SQIVND (reference sequence). CDR3 DNA: TGTGCCAGTACCCCATCGGTCCTCCGCGGGAAGGTGTTTTTT. Translation gives CASTPSVLRGKVFF.

The chain is built from TRBV19 and TRBJ1-6, with 11 bases matching TRBD1. J lost 6 bases, V lost 1 base, and 5 bases had no gene match. CDR3 size: 17 residues. From germline, CDR1 is LNHDA and CDR2 SQIVND (reference sequence). The CDR3 protein is CASSIGPGTGGNSPLHF. The CDR3 nucleotides read TGTGCCAGTAGTATAGGGCCTGGGACAGGGGGTAATTCACCCCTCCACTTT.

This chain joins TRBV9 and TRBJ2-7; 9 bases match TRBD2. V dropped 0 bases and J dropped 6; count of bases not matched to a gene: 13. Germline lookup yields CDR1 SGDLS and CDR2 YYNGEE. This CDR3 spans 17 amino acids. The CDR3 region is CASSVGGSGGPGAEQYF. The CDR3 DNA follows: TGTGCCAGCAGCGTAGGCGGTAGCGGGGGTCCCGGAGCCGAGCAGTACTTC.

This chain uses TRBV28 with TRBJ1-1, with 8 nucleotides matching TRBD1. Unmatched junction bases numbered 6, after V lost 3 bases and J lost 6 bases. Germline V gives CDR1 MDHEN, CDR2 SYDVKM. CDR3 length: 14 residues. The CDR3 is CASSFPGQGAEAFF. The CDR3 DNA follows: TGTGCCAGCAGTTTCCCAGGACAGGGTGCTGAAGCTTTCTTT.

V usage is TRBV7-9 and J usage is TRBJ1-2; D is unresolved. CDR3 length equals 13 residues. Trimming took off 1 base at V and 2 bases at J, with 5 bases between the two ends. Germline CDR1 reads SEHNR; CDR2 reads FQNEAQ (reference sequence). The CDR3 bases are TGTGCCAGCAGCTTAGACGGGAACTATGGCTACACCTTC. It codes for CASSLDGNYGYTF. Using reference TRBV7-9 and TRBJ1-2 for the parts outside the CDR3, the full variable domain is DTGVSQNPRHKITKRGQNVTFRCDPISEHNRLYWYRQTLGQGPEFLTYFQNEAQLEKSRLLSDRFSAERPKGSFSTLEIQRTEQGDSAMYLCASSLDGNYGYTFGSGTRLTVV.

The J gene is TRBJ2-3, the V gene TRBV7-6; D is unresolved. Germline V lookup: CDR1 SGHVS, CDR2 FNYEAQ. Trimming took 5 bases from V and 6 from J, leaving 9 bases between them. CDR3 length: 12 amino acids. CDR3 region: CASSPARDTQYF. The CDR3 nucleotides read TGTGCCAGCAGCCCAGCGCGGGATACGCAGTATTTT. Full variable domain (outside the CDR3, taken from reference TRBV7-6 and TRBJ2-3): GAGVSQSPRYKVTKRGQDVALRCDPISGHVSLYWYRQALGQGPEFLTYFNYEAQQDKSGLPNDRFSAERPEGSISTLTIQRTEQRDSAMYRCASSPARDTQYFGPGTRLTVL.

A word on this clone: Additional DNA sequences in this sample encode the identical CDR3. The rearrangement joins TRBV5-4 to TRBJ1-3; the D is unclear. Germline V gene lookup returns CDR1 SGHNT and CDR2 YYREEE (reference sequence). Trimming left V 2 bases short and J 1 base short, with 7 bases between. The CDR3 has 14 residues. The CDR3: CASSFRDSGNTIYF. CDR3 DNA sequence: TGTGCCAGCAGCTTCCGGGATTCTGGAAACACCATATATTTT.

The chain couples TRBV7-2 to TRBJ1-6; a possible D gene is TRBD1 (6 bases). The CDR3 is 16 residues long. Germline V gene sequence: CDR1 SGHTA, CDR2 FQGNSA. V was cut by 5 bases and J by 6 bases, with 17 bases left in between. As DNA, the CDR3 is TGTGCCAGCAGCCAAGAGGCAGGGGTCCGTAATTCACCCCTCCACTTT. Translating it yields CASSQEAGVRNSPLHF.

This clone was seen only once. The rearrangement links TRBV9 to TRBJ1-4; 7 bases are shared with TRBD1. Trimming at V came to 4 bases and at J to 4 bases, leaving 7 bases not matched to a gene. The CDR3 has 15 amino acids. Looked up from germline, CDR1 is SGDLS and CDR2 is YYNGEE. The CDR3 sequence is CASSSTGAHNEKLFF. CDR3 nucleotides: TGTGCCAGCAGCTCCACAGGGGCCCATAATGAAAAACTGTTTTTT. The whole variable domain, remainder taken from reference TRBV9 and TRBJ1-4, is DSGVTQTPKHLITATGQRVTLRCSPRSGDLSVYWYQQSLDQGLQFLIQYYNGEERAKGNILERFSAQQFPDLHSELNLSSLELGDSALYFCASSSTGAHNEKLFFGSGTQLSVL.

This rearrangement joins TRBV15 to TRBJ2-2; D gene uncertain. This CDR3 is 15 amino acids long. CDR1 LNHNV and CDR2 YYDKDF come from the germline V gene (reference sequence). Between the trimmed V and J ends, which lost 4 bases and 5 bases, there was a span of 14 bases. The CDR3 coding sequence is TGTGCCACCAGCACCCCCCGGTTCCCGACCGGGGAGCTGTTTTTT. This encodes CATSTPRFPTGELFF.

V is TRBV27 and J is TRBJ1-5; D is undetermined. The germline V gene has CDR1 MNHEY and CDR2 SMNVEV (reference sequence). Trimming took off 9 bases at V and 9 bases at J, with 15 bases between the two ends. This CDR3 comprises 12 residues. CDR3 in amino acids: CASSTDRGPQHF. CDR3 in DNA: TGTGCCAGTAGTACCGACCGGGGGCCCCAGCATTTT.

CDR3 residues: CASQGHRNQPQHF. The CDR3 nucleotides are TGCGCCAGCCAGGGACACCGCAATCAGCCCCAGCATTTT. The V gene is TRBV4-1, the J gene TRBJ1-5; TRBD1 is a possible D gene (6 bases). With 8 bases removed from V and 2 bases from J, the gap between germline ends came to 10 bases. CDR3 size: 13 residues. Germline V CDR1 and CDR2: MGHRA, YSYEKL.

J is TRBJ2-7 and V is TRBV4-1; D perhaps matches TRBD2 (6 bases). The germline gives CDR1 MGHRA, CDR2 YSYEKL. The CDR3 consists of 14 residues. Trimming cost V 1 base and J 5 bases, with 12 bases left between them. In DNA form, the CDR3 reads TGCGCCAGCAGCCAAGCGCTAGCGTCCAACGAGCAGTACTTC. This encodes CASSQALASNEQYF.

This clone has just a few counts. This chain joins TRBV28 and TRBJ1-6; D ambiguous. The CDR3 has 17 amino acids. V was cut by 8 bases and J by 3 bases, with 20 bases left in between. Germline V gene sequence: CDR1 MDHEN, CDR2 SYDVKM. This chain's CDR3 is CASSSGRPPNYNSPLHF. In DNA form, the CDR3 reads TGTGCCAGCTCCAGCGGGCGACCGCCCAACTATAATTCACCCCTCCACTTT.

The genes are TRBV9 and TRBJ1-1; D may be TRBD1 (5 bases). Trimming removed 0 bases from V and 11 bases from J, with 14 bases in between. Germline values: CDR1 SGDLS, CDR2 YYNGEE. The CDR3 extends over 13 amino acids. DNA for the CDR3: TGTGCCAGCAGCGTAGAGGTCCAGGGAACGGCTTTCTTT. It translates to CASSVEVQGTAFF.

The chain has TRBV15 and TRBJ1-5; D is unclear. Trimming cost V 1 base and J 5 bases, with 3 bases left between them. This CDR3 is built from 12 residues. CDR1 and CDR2 from the germline V gene are LNHNV and YYDKDF (reference sequence). CDR3 in amino acids: CATSRGDQPQHF. CDR3 DNA sequence: TGTGCCACCAGCAGAGGAGATCAGCCCCAGCATTTT.

The chain links TRBV18 to TRBJ1-5, with TRBD1 as a possible D gene (5 bases). The CDR3 sequence is 16 residues long. CDR1 and CDR2 (germline): KGHSH, LQKENI. Trimming took off 3 bases at V and 3 bases at J, with 15 bases between the two ends. CDR3 amino acids: CASSPRARALNQPQHF. DNA for the CDR3: TGTGCCAGCTCACCCCGGGCCAGGGCCCTCAATCAGCCCCAGCATTTT.

The genes are TRBV15 and TRBJ1-2, with 8 bases fitting TRBD1. The germline V gene encodes CDR1 LNHNV and CDR2 YYDKDF (reference sequence). The trim removed 5 bases at V and 7 bases at J, leaving 9 bases unmatched. The CDR3 runs to 14 residues. CDR3 nucleotides: TGTGCCACCAGCGCCGAATTGCAGGGGGCTGGCTACACCTTC. It specifies CATSAELQGAGYTF.

The chain uses TRBV3-1 (or the pseudogene TRBV3-2) and TRBJ2-4, with 9 bases aligning to TRBD2. The CDR3 is made up of 15 amino acids. Germline CDR1 and CDR2: LGHDT and YNNKEL (reference sequence). The V gene end was trimmed by 5 bases and the J gene end by 11 bases; junction bases not matched to a gene: 13. The CDR3 DNA follows: TGTGCCAGCAGCACAGGGACGCCGGCGGGAGGGGTTCAGTACTTC. This sequence encodes CASSTGTPAGGVQYF.

The V call is TRBV11-2, the J call TRBJ2-4; the match to TRBD1 covers 9 bases. Looked up from germline, CDR1 is SGHAT and CDR2 is FQNNGV. Trimming removed 4 bases from V and 8 bases from J; junction bases left unmatched: 12. This CDR3 is 16 amino acids long. The CDR3 DNA reads as TGTGCCAGCAGCTCCACCCCGGGACGGACAGGGGACATTCAGTACTTC. It translates to CASSSTPGRTGDIQYF.

This clone was seen more than once but under ten times. This chain connects TRBV28 to TRBJ1-2, with unresolved D. CDR3 length equals 15 residues. CDR1 and CDR2 (germline): MDHEN, SYDVKM. Trimming cost V 5 bases and J 3 bases, with 16 bases left between them. CDR3 in DNA: TGTGCCAGCAGTGCCCCACCCAGAGGTCACTATGGCTACACCTTC. It is translated as CASSAPPRGHYGYTF.

The chain recombines TRBV5-1 with TRBJ2-2; no definite D call. The CDR3 covers 12 residues. The germline CDR1 and CDR2 sequences are SGHRS and YFSETQ. Trimming removed 4 bases at V and 2 bases at J, with 3 bases between. In nucleotides, the CDR3 is TGCGCCAGCAGCCCAAACACCGGGGAGCTGTTTTTT. It translates to CASSPNTGELFF.

The rearrangement links TRBV27 to TRBJ2-7, with D unresolved. The length of the CDR3 is 11 residues. Germline assignment: CDR1 MNHEY and CDR2 SMNVEV (reference sequence). V dropped 6 bases and J dropped 2 bases, with 5 bases sitting between them. The chain's CDR3 is CASSPTYEQYF. CDR3 in DNA: TGTGCCAGCAGCCCCACCTACGAGCAGTACTTC.

The chain has TRBV23-1 and TRBJ2-7; D might be TRBD2 (6 bases). TRBV23-1 is labeled an ORF, and its function is uncertain. The CDR3 is 15 residues long. Trimming removed 0 bases at V and 2 bases at J, with 11 bases between. CDR3 sequence (DNA): TGCGCCAGCAGTCAATCCGGGGGATGGCCCTACGAGCAGTACTTC. Protein product: CASSQSGGWPYEQYF.

Written as DNA, the CDR3 is TGTGCCAGCAGTCCGTCAGCGGGGGGTAGCTATGAGCAGTTCTTC. Its translation is CASSPSAGGSYEQFF. This chain links TRBV27 with TRBJ2-1, with 9 bases fitting TRBD2. V shed 5 bases and J 8 bases; nucleotides not matched to a gene: 10. The length of the CDR3 is 15 residues. Per the germline V gene, CDR1 is MNHEY and CDR2 is SMNVEV (reference sequence).